The present TCR beta chain was sequenced within a study of cytomegalovirus exposure and HLA in healthy donors. Germline V CDR1 and CDR2: SQVTM, ANQGSEA. This CDR3 has 14 amino acids. Both 60 Vbeta primers and 13 Jbeta primers went into the PCR. Only in-frame clones appear in the TCRdb table, and some are missing; sequencing was by immunoSEQ multiplex PCR. This sample has 140,000 to 150,000 clones, with about 84% found just once. There are a few counts of this clone. Germline is not matched at one junction end, which may reflect a read error. Sequences were obtained from PBMCs. The TCR originated in a woman younger than 30 in good health and CMV-seropositive. The V and J genes are TRBV29-1 and TRBJ2-7; the match to TRBD1 covers 10 bases. CDR3 loop: CSAERGQGGHEQYF. The CDR3 nucleotides read TGCAGCGCTGAACGAGGACAGGGGGGACACGAGCAGTACTTC.